These T cell receptor beta chains were read from a single sample in a study of PD-L1 blockade in urothelial cancer. Only in-frame clones appear in the TCRdb table, and some are missing; sequencing was by immunoSEQ multiplex PCR. The sample yields under 55,000 clones, about 80% seen once. The sequencing used PBMCs, collected around atezolizumab (anti-PD-L1) treatment. The receptors stem from a man aged 70-80 years with urothelial cancer. Each CDR3 is given with its conserved first and last residue. Each record gives: CDR3 protein, CDR3 DNA, V gene, D gene, J gene, clone size. D genes are given only for firm matches. Expanded clones get a size class; other rows say once, few or many, or leave the size out.

CDR3aa: CASSDSRGRQETQYF
CDR3nt: TGTGCCAGCAGTGACTCCAGGGGGCGGCAAGAGACCCAGTACTTC
v_gene: TRBV2
d_gene: TRBD1
j_gene: TRBJ2-5
abundance: NA

CDR3aa: CASSSISRQETQYF
CDR3nt: TGCGCCAGCAGCTCCATCTCGCGGCAAGAGACCCAGTACTTC
v_gene: TRBV5-1
d_gene: NA
j_gene: TRBJ2-5
abundance: NA

CDR3aa: CASKGGISGMKAFF
CDR3nt: TGTGCCAGCAAAGGGGGTATAAGTGGTATGAAAGCTTTCTTT
v_gene: TRBV2
d_gene: NA
j_gene: TRBJ1-1
abundance: NA

CDR3aa: CAWSSSGGGLGPAFF
CDR3nt: TGTGCCTGGAGTTCCTCTGGGGGAGGTTTAGGGCCAGCTTTCTTT
v_gene: TRBV30
d_gene: NA
j_gene: TRBJ1-1
abundance: few

CDR3aa: CASSLGTGPYEQYF
CDR3nt: TGTGCCAGCAGTTTGGGGACAGGCCCCTACGAGCAGTACTTC
v_gene: TRBV28
d_gene: TRBD1
j_gene: TRBJ2-7
abundance: NA

CDR3aa: CASSLTNRGDTIYF
CDR3nt: TGCGCCAGCAGCTTGACCAACAGGGGGGACACCATATATTTT
v_gene: TRBV5-1
d_gene: TRBD1
j_gene: TRBJ1-3
abundance: few

CDR3aa: CASSLFSSTGGETQYF
CDR3nt: TGTGCCAGCAGCTTATTCTCTTCGACAGGGGGAGAGACCCAGTACTTC
v_gene: TRBV7-8
d_gene: TRBD1
j_gene: TRBJ2-5
abundance: NA

CDR3aa: CASSQDRHYGYTF
CDR3nt: TGTGCCAGCAGTCAGGACAGACACTATGGCTACACCTTC
v_gene: TRBV11-2
d_gene: NA
j_gene: TRBJ1-2
abundance: NA

CDR3aa: CASSTEDSEQFF
CDR3nt: TGTGCCAGCAGCACGGAGGACTCGGAGCAGTTCTTC
v_gene: TRBV12-1
d_gene: NA
j_gene: TRBJ2-1
abundance: NA

CDR3aa: CASSLDGATQQFF
CDR3nt: TGCGCCAGCAGCTTGGATGGGGCTACCCAGCAGTTCTTC
v_gene: TRBV5-1
d_gene: NA
j_gene: TRBJ2-1
abundance: NA

CDR3aa: CASRVTGGISGYTF
CDR3nt: TGTGCCAGCAGGGTAACAGGGGGCATCTCTGGCTACACCTTC
v_gene: TRBV27
d_gene: TRBD1
j_gene: TRBJ1-2
abundance: NA

CDR3aa: CAWGSVRRSSYEQYF
CDR3nt: TGTGCCTGGGGGTCAGTGAGGCGGAGCTCCTACGAGCAGTACTTC
v_gene: TRBV30
d_gene: NA
j_gene: TRBJ2-7
abundance: NA

CDR3aa: CAWSSGGTGNTIYF
CDR3nt: TGTGCCTGGAGTTCAGGGGGAACTGGAAACACCATATATTTT
v_gene: TRBV30
d_gene: TRBD1
j_gene: TRBJ1-3
abundance: NA

CDR3aa: CASSQGTGGAGELFF
CDR3nt: TGTGCCAGCAGCCAAGGGACAGGGGGAGCCGGGGAGCTGTTTTTT
v_gene: TRBV4-2
d_gene: TRBD1
j_gene: TRBJ2-2
abundance: NA

CDR3aa: CASSLGAVDTQYF
CDR3nt: TGTGCCAGCAGCTTGGGGGCGGTTGATACCCAGTACTTC
v_gene: TRBV11-2
d_gene: NA
j_gene: TRBJ2-5
abundance: once

CDR3aa: CASSATRQGGSYEQYF
CDR3nt: TGTGCCAGCAGTGCCACCCGACAGGGGGGCTCCTACGAGCAGTACTTC
v_gene: TRBV5-8
d_gene: TRBD1
j_gene: TRBJ2-7
abundance: NA

CDR3aa: CASSERGTGELFF
CDR3nt: TGTGCCAGCAGTGAGCGGGGGACCGGGGAGCTGTTTTTT
v_gene: TRBV25-1
d_gene: TRBD2
j_gene: TRBJ2-2
abundance: once

CDR3aa: CASSLKGQGAKTEAFF
CDR3nt: TGTGCCAGCAGTTTAAAAGGACAGGGGGCAAAAACTGAAGCTTTCTTT
v_gene: TRBV27
d_gene: TRBD1
j_gene: TRBJ1-1
abundance: NA

CDR3aa: CASSLGGAGNIQYF
CDR3nt: TGTGCCAGCAGCTTAGGTGGGGCGGGGAACATTCAGTACTTC
v_gene: TRBV7-9
d_gene: NA
j_gene: TRBJ2-4
abundance: NA

CDR3aa: CAAGQREGYEQYF
CDR3nt: TGTGCCGCAGGGCAGCGGGAGGGCTACGAGCAGTACTTC
v_gene: TRBV6-6
d_gene: TRBD2
j_gene: TRBJ2-7
abundance: NA

CDR3aa: CASLPAGGTEAFF
CDR3nt: TGCGCCAGCTTACCCGCGGGGGGCACTGAAGCTTTCTTT
v_gene: TRBV4-1
d_gene: NA
j_gene: TRBJ1-1
abundance: NA

CDR3aa: CASRSGMEEQFF
CDR3nt: TGTGCCAGCAGGTCAGGGATGGAAGAGCAGTTCTTC
v_gene: TRBV6-6
d_gene: NA
j_gene: TRBJ2-1
abundance: NA

CDR3aa: CASSLAVGVDTQYF
CDR3nt: TGCGCCAGCAGCTTGGCCGTCGGAGTGGATACGCAGTATTTT
v_gene: TRBV5-1
d_gene: NA
j_gene: TRBJ2-3
abundance: NA

CDR3aa: CASSVEGTGSTDTQYF
CDR3nt: TGTGCCAGCAGCGTAGAGGGGACTGGGAGCACAGATACGCAGTATTTT
v_gene: TRBV9
d_gene: NA
j_gene: TRBJ2-3
abundance: NA

CDR3aa: CAISVMDRGITNTEAFF
CDR3nt: TGTGCCATCAGTGTTATGGACAGGGGAATTACTAACACTGAAGCTTTCTTT
v_gene: TRBV10-3
d_gene: TRBD1
j_gene: TRBJ1-1
abundance: NA

CDR3aa: CASSSPTTDEQYF
CDR3nt: TGTGCCAGCAGTTCCCCGACGACAGACGAGCAGTACTTC
v_gene: TRBV28
d_gene: NA
j_gene: TRBJ2-7
abundance: once

CDR3aa: CASSSTSGSPDTQYF
CDR3nt: TGTGCCAGCAGCTCTACTAGCGGGAGTCCAGATACGCAGTATTTT
v_gene: TRBV11-2
d_gene: TRBD2
j_gene: TRBJ2-3
abundance: NA

CDR3aa: CATSKGQSTDTQYF
CDR3nt: TGTGCCACCAGCAAAGGACAGAGCACAGATACGCAGTATTTT
v_gene: TRBV15
d_gene: NA
j_gene: TRBJ2-3
abundance: NA

CDR3aa: CASKTGAVYEQYF
CDR3nt: TGTGCCAGCAAAACAGGGGCGGTCTACGAGCAGTACTTC
v_gene: TRBV28
d_gene: TRBD1
j_gene: TRBJ2-7
abundance: NA

CDR3aa: CASSVATSGSYNEQFF
CDR3nt: TGTGCCAGCAGCGTAGCTACTAGCGGCTCCTACAATGAGCAGTTCTTC
v_gene: TRBV9
d_gene: TRBD2
j_gene: TRBJ2-1
abundance: NA

CDR3aa: CASSQDPRLAGEQFF
CDR3nt: TGCGCCAGCAGCCAAGATCCAAGGCTAGCGGGGGAGCAGTTCTTC
v_gene: TRBV4-3
d_gene: TRBD2
j_gene: TRBJ2-1
abundance: NA

CDR3aa: CASSGVGQTSGNTIYF
CDR3nt: TGTGCCAGTAGTGGCGTTGGGCAAACCTCTGGAAACACCATATATTTT
v_gene: TRBV19
d_gene: NA
j_gene: TRBJ1-3
abundance: few

CDR3aa: CASSLAQGIREQYF
CDR3nt: TGTGCCAGCAGCTTAGCACAGGGGATACGCGAGCAGTACTTC
v_gene: TRBV7-9
d_gene: TRBD1
j_gene: TRBJ2-7
abundance: NA

CDR3aa: CATLRGEYGYTF
CDR3nt: TGTGCCACCCTTCGGGGGGAGTATGGCTACACCTTC
v_gene: TRBV28
d_gene: NA
j_gene: TRBJ1-2
abundance: NA

CDR3aa: CASSILFGGTSSGYTF
CDR3nt: TGTGCCAGTAGTATATTGTTCGGGGGGACAAGCAGCGGCTACACCTTC
v_gene: TRBV19
d_gene: NA
j_gene: TRBJ1-2
abundance: NA

CDR3aa: CASRSPGHQNTGELFF
CDR3nt: TGTGCCAGCAGATCACCGGGACACCAGAACACCGGGGAGCTGTTTTTT
v_gene: TRBV27
d_gene: NA
j_gene: TRBJ2-2
abundance: once

CDR3aa: CASSLTVNTEAFF
CDR3nt: TGTGCCAGCAGCCTTACGGTAAACACTGAAGCTTTCTTT
v_gene: TRBV7-8
d_gene: NA
j_gene: TRBJ1-1
abundance: once

CDR3aa: CASSLWASNQPQHF
CDR3nt: TGTGCCAGCAGCCTATGGGCCAGCAATCAGCCCCAGCATTTT
v_gene: TRBV9
d_gene: NA
j_gene: TRBJ1-5
abundance: NA